This TCR beta chain was recorded in a study of T-cell reconstitution after alpha-beta-depleted transplantation in children. Library preparation (for TCRbeta) was performed with unique molecular identifiers. TCRdb ran MiXCR on the PCR reads and lists one entry per CDR3 protein. The sample consists of about 510,000 distinct CDR3 sequences, about 10% of them appearing once. This clonotype has ten or more counts. As yet, its antigen is unknown. Points from the study as a whole: Certain patients had high TCRbeta diversity at day 60, and it came from recipient T cells and thymic progenitors that survived. At around two months after transplant, the alpha-beta T cells were reportedly derived from several hundred expanded clones that came from non-depleted graft cells.

Germline loops: CDR1 MNHEY, CDR2 SVGEGT. The CDR3 contains 15 residues. The V end was cut by 2 bases, the J end by 6 bases, with 14 bases between. V gene TRBV6-2 or TRBV6-3 combines with J gene TRBJ2-1, with D possibly matching TRBD2 (6 bases). This sample comprised PBMCs, mostly from graft donor cells, obtained 180 days after TCRalphabeta/CD19-depleted stem cell transplant. The source is a female patient aged 2-9 years who had a stem cell transplant for aplastic anemia, so the T cells may come from the graft donor. Here the CDR3 reads CASSYILARSNEQFF. CDR3 nucleotides: TGTGCCAGCAGTTACATACTAGCCCGATCCAATGAGCAGTTCTTC.